This T cell receptor beta chain was found in a study of T cell responses to AZD1222 COVID-19 vaccine. The protocol was immunoSEQ multiplex PCR, while the TCRdb copy is restricted to in-frame clones and leaves out a portion. The sample includes about 170,000 clones, 87% seen only once; the top ten take approximately 1%. Trimming took off 7 bases at V and 2 bases at J, with 16 bases between the two ends. Germline CDR1 reads SNHLY; CDR2 reads FYNNEI. This CDR3 comprises 15 residues. Remarks on this clone: Its antigen remains unknown.

The study, taken as a whole, reports: The study identified only a handful of AZD1222 recipients as seropositive at baseline. Close to half of all spike-specific TCRs reportedly target regions of the variants that are unmutated. None of the repertoires were sampled until the peak T cell response had passed. Most donors were white British, females outnumbered males, and clonal diversity was possibly underestimated.

The rearrangement uses TRBV2 and TRBJ2-3; D gene ambiguous. The clonotype originates from an adult who received the AZD1222 COVID-19 vaccine. The sample was peripheral blood, taken 28 days after the second AZD1222 dose. The CDR3 DNA is TGTGCCAGCAACGTCGGAACAGTGGACACAGATACGCAGTATTTT. Translation gives CASNVGTVDTDTQYF.